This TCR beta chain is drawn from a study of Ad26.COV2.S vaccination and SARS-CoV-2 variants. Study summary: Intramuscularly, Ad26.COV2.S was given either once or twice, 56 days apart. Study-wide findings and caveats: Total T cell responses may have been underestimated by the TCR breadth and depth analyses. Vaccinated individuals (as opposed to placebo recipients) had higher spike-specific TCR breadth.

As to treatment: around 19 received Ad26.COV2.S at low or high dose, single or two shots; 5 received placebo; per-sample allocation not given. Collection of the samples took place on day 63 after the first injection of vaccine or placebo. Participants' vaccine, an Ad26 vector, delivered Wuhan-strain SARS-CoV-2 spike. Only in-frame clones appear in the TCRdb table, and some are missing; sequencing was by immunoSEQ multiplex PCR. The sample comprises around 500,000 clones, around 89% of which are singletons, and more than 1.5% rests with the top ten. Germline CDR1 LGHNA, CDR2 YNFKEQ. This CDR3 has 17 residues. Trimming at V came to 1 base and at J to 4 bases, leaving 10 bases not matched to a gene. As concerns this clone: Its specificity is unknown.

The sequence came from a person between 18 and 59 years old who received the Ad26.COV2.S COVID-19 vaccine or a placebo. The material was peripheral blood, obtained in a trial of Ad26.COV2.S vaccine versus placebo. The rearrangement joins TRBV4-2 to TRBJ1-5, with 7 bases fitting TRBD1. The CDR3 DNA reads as TGTGCCAGCAGCCAAGGGTGGGACAGCAAAATAAATCAGCCCCAGCATTTT. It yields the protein CASSQGWDSKINQPQHF.